This note documents a single TCR beta chain sequence. This sample is part of a study of blood T cell repertoires in COVID-19. Background on the study: Both acute and convalescent COVID-19 samples were obtained from the United States, Italy and Spain. Sources were T cells, B-cell-depleted T cells, or PBMCs; the material itself was cDNA or gDNA.

As originally analysed: Amplification of reference gene primers provided the estimated nucleated cell counts. Profiled with immunoSEQ multiplex PCR; TCRdb holds only in-frame clones, not every one. V and J calls and clone size are as listed in that table; D and trimming were resolved from the DNA. Among some 200,000 clones listed, 70% to 90% were seen once. This CDR3 is built from 14 residues. V was shortened by 5 bases and J by 2 bases, with 13 bases between the two germline ends. Germline assignment: CDR1 MNHEY and CDR2 SVGAGI. The rearrangement uses TRBV6-5 and TRBJ2-7; D might be TRBD1 (5 bases). The receptor's source is a man aged 50-60 years who had recovered from COVID-19. Sequenced material: peripheral blood. The CDR3 sequence is CASSNPGYAYEQYF. In DNA, the CDR3 is TGTGCCAGCAGTAACCCAGGGTACGCCTACGAGCAGTACTTC.